These 23 T cell receptor beta chains came from one sample sequenced in a study of response to subunit inactivated influenza vaccine. TCRdb reprocessed the RT-PCR reads with MiXCR, giving one entry per CDR3 protein. The sample has 700,000 to 900,000 distinct CDR3 sequences, less than 25% seen once. The source material was PBMCs from blood, sampled approximately 5 days after vaccination. Source of these receptors: a man over 45 who received an inactivated influenza vaccine.

The chain uses TRBV3-1 and TRBJ2-3, with 9 bases that match TRBD2. The junction had 4 bases not matched to a gene; V was cut back by 4 bases and J by 2 bases. The CDR3 is 15 residues long. The germline V gene encodes CDR1 LGHDT and CDR2 YNNKEL (reference sequence). In nucleotides, the CDR3 is TGTGCCAGCAGCCCGCGGGGGGGCGTCACAGATACGCAGTATTTT. Translation: CASSPRGGVTDTQYF.

As for this clonotype: A read error may produce the germline difference seen at one junction end. V is TRBV3-1 and J is TRBJ2-4; D may be TRBD2 (5 bases). Germline V gene lookup returns CDR1 LGHDT and CDR2 YNNKEL (reference sequence). CDR3 length: 16 residues. The CDR3 DNA reads as TGTGCCAGCAGCCAAGATATACACCTAGCCGAAAACATTCAGTACTTC. This encodes CASSQDIHLAENIQYF.

The rearrangement joins TRBV6-1 to TRBJ2-1; TRBD2 aligns across 12 bases. The J segment lost 4 bases and the V segment lost 6 bases, leaving 7 bases of the junction unmatched. Looked up from germline, CDR1 is MNHNS and CDR2 is SASEGT. The CDR3 loop spans 16 amino acids. The CDR3: CASSNLAGGYYNEQFF. The CDR3, as DNA: TGTGCCAGCAGCAACCTAGCGGGAGGGTATTACAATGAGCAGTTCTTC.

This clonotype was detected only a few times. V usage is TRBV2 and J usage is TRBJ1-1; no clear D. The V gene's germline CDR1 is SNHLY and CDR2 FYNNEI. This CDR3 region has 12 residues. The ends were cut back, 9 bases at V and 1 base at J, with 9 bases in the middle. The DNA for the CDR3 is TGTGCCAGTCAGTTTAAGAACACTGAAGCTTTCTTT. Its protein is CASQFKNTEAFF.

This sequence joins TRBV7-8 and TRBJ2-7; 7 nucleotides agree with TRBD1. The CDR3 spans 13 residues. The V gene's germline CDR1 is SGHVS and CDR2 FQNEAQ. The V gene end was trimmed by 5 bases and the J gene end by 4 bases; junction bases not matched to a gene: 5. The CDR3 is CASSRQGKYEQYF. In nucleotides, the CDR3 is TGTGCCAGCAGCCGACAGGGTAAATACGAGCAGTACTTC.

This clonotype was recorded a few times. The V gene is TRBV6-2 or TRBV6-3, the J gene TRBJ2-7; D possibly corresponds to TRBD1 (6 bases). This CDR3 region has 16 residues. Deletions cut 7 bases from V and 6 bases from J, with 25 bases between. The germline CDR1 and CDR2 sequences are MNHEY and SVGEGT. The CDR3 nucleotides read TGTGCCAGCACGGACTGGGGGCGAGGGCGTTTTCCCGAGCAGTACTTC. Protein: CASTDWGRGRFPEQYF.

The rearrangement joins TRBV11-2 to TRBJ2-7; D uncertain. The V end lost 6 bases, the J end lost 5 bases, and 11 bases lay between the germline ends. Germline loops: CDR1 SGHAT, CDR2 FQNNGV. The length of the CDR3 is 12 residues. The CDR3 region has the DNA TGTGCCAGCAGTCCCATCTCAGACGAGCAGTACTTC. Translating it yields CASSPISDEQYF.

This clonotype was observed a handful of times. The V call is TRBV7-2, the J call TRBJ2-5; the match to TRBD2 covers 8 bases. CDR3 size: 15 residues. V trimming: 6 bases; J trimming: 4 bases; junction bases outside the gene matches: 10. Per the germline V gene, CDR1 is SGHTA and CDR2 is FQGNSA. The CDR3 protein is CASSPLREGLETQYF. In DNA, the CDR3 is TGTGCCAGCAGTCCTCTCCGGGAGGGTTTAGAGACCCAGTACTTC.

In its sample, this clonotype was seen a few times. In DNA form, the CDR3 reads TGTGCCACCAGCAGAGAAAGGGGGCAAGGGGAGCTGTTTTTT. This translates into CATSRERGQGELFF. The chain has TRBV15 and TRBJ2-2, with 7 positions matching TRBD1. The CDR3 sequence is 14 residues long. Per germline, CDR1 LNHNV and CDR2 YYDKDF (reference sequence). V lost 0 bases and J lost 8; bases outside the gene matches: 3.

This clonotype was observed a handful of times. The V gene is TRBV6-1, the J gene TRBJ2-7; 8 bases agree with TRBD1. The CDR3 is 12 residues long. In germline, CDR1 is MNHNS, CDR2 SASEGT. The V segment lost 7 bases and the J segment 5 bases; nucleotides outside the gene matches: 4. CDR3 sequence (DNA): TGTGCCAGCACCCTGGACAGGGACGAGCAGTACTTC. Residues: CASTLDRDEQYF.

This chain connects TRBV6-4 to TRBJ2-1; 9 bases match TRBD2. V was pared by 2 bases and J by 2 bases, with 1 base of the junction left unmatched. The CDR3 extends over 15 amino acids. Germline CDR1 and CDR2: MRHNA and SNTAGT. The CDR3 loop reads CASSDIAGAYNEQFF. CDR3 coding DNA: TGTGCCAGCAGTGACATAGCGGGGGCCTACAATGAGCAGTTCTTC.

In the case of this clonotype: Here the CDR3 omits its conserved ending phenylalanine or tryptophan, so a read error is the likely source. The DNA is omitted, as the CDR3 cannot be located on it reliably, and the CDR3 follows TCRdb's listing. This chain connects TRBV28 to TRBJ2-1; the tabulated D call, TRBD1, remains unverified against the DNA. The CDR3 length equals 12 residues, ends included. Germline V gene sequence: CDR1 MDHEN, CDR2 SYDVKM. CDR3 amino acids: CASSSGVPTQTL.

This clonotype was counted only a few times. This chain connects TRBV11-2 to TRBJ2-4, with TRBD2 as a possible D gene (7 bases). The germline V and J ends were trimmed by 2 bases and 1 base, with 15 bases remaining between them. CDR1 SGHAT and CDR2 FQNNGV come from the germline V gene. The CDR3 contains 17 residues. The CDR3 reads CASSLHPGEGAKNIQYF. The CDR3 DNA follows: TGTGCCAGCAGCTTACACCCAGGGGAGGGGGCCAAAAACATTCAGTACTTC.

This clonotype was seen more than once but under ten times. CDR3: CASSFGLAGLYEQYF. CDR3 sequence (DNA): TGTGCCAGCAGTTTTGGGCTAGCGGGACTCTACGAGCAGTACTTC. V and J are TRBV27 and TRBJ2-7; the match to TRBD2 covers 9 bases. This CDR3 contains 15 residues. Per the germline V gene, CDR1 is MNHEY and CDR2 is SMNVEV (reference sequence). V gave up 3 bases and J gave up 3 bases; unmatched junction bases: 6.

This clonotype was counted only a few times. The V call is TRBV20-1, the J call TRBJ2-1; 7 positions agree with TRBD2. Germline lookup yields CDR1 DFQATT and CDR2 SNEGSKA (reference sequence). The CDR3 totals 15 residues. With 4 bases clipped from V and 2 bases from J, the junction kept 8 bases outside the gene matches. CDR3 coding DNA: TGCAGTGCTACATCCGGACTAGGGACCTACAATGAGCAGTTCTTC. Its translation: CSATSGLGTYNEQFF.

The chain couples TRBV20-1 to TRBJ1-5, with 9 bases lining up with TRBD1. V was clipped by 6 bases and J by 3 bases; unmatched bases: 9. Per germline, CDR1 DFQATT and CDR2 SNEGSKA (reference sequence). The CDR3 covers 15 residues. CDR3 loop: CSARDREFTNQPQHF. For the CDR3, the DNA is TGCAGTGCCAGGGACAGGGAATTTACCAATCAGCCCCAGCATTTT.

The genes are TRBV9 and TRBJ2-3, with D perhaps matching TRBD1 (6 bases). This CDR3 is built from 15 residues. The V and J ends lost 0 bases and 4 bases respectively, with 12 bases between them. CDR1 is SGDLS and CDR2 is YYNGEE in the germline V gene. The CDR3 is CASSVEGVLADTQYF. The CDR3 coding sequence is TGTGCCAGCAGCGTAGAGGGGGTATTGGCAGATACGCAGTATTTT.

The V and J genes are TRBV4-3 and TRBJ1-2; D not certain. CDR1 is LGHNA, CDR2 YSLEER, per germline. This CDR3 is 16 amino acids long. V dropped 0 bases and J dropped 1 base, with 12 bases sitting between them. As DNA, the CDR3 is TGCGCCAGCAGCCAAGATTGGAGCGGGATTAACTATGGCTACACCTTC. Its translation is CASSQDWSGINYGYTF.

Turning to this clonotype: Sequence at one end of the junction differs from germline and may be a read error. CDR3 sequence reads: CASSPTSGRVIGEQLF. Here the CDR3 DNA reads TGTGCCAGCAGTCCAACTAGCGGGAGGGTGATTGGTGAGCAGCTCTTC. The chain is built from TRBV27 and TRBJ2-1; 13 bases are shared with TRBD2. The V gene's germline CDR1 is MNHEY and CDR2 SMNVEV (reference sequence). The CDR3 has 16 residues.

J is TRBJ2-7 and V is TRBV24-1; 7 bases fit TRBD2. Germline loops: CDR1 KGHDR, CDR2 SFDVKD. This CDR3 is 13 amino acids long. With 1 base clipped from V and 7 bases from J, the junction kept 3 bases outside the gene matches. CDR3 residues: CATSDLSGREQYF. CDR3 in DNA: TGTGCCACCAGTGATTTATCCGGGAGGGAGCAGTACTTC.

This chain joins TRBV5-1 and TRBJ2-2; D may correspond to TRBD1 or TRBD2 (5 bases each). Germline CDR1 SGHRS, CDR2 YFSETQ. This CDR3 is built from 16 residues. V gave up 0 bases and J gave up 0 bases, with 9 bases separating them. CDR3 loop: CASSLDRTSNTGELFF. In DNA, the CDR3 is TGCGCCAGCAGCTTGGACAGGACTTCGAACACCGGGGAGCTGTTTTTT.

V is TRBV6-2 or TRBV6-3 and J is TRBJ2-7; 7 bases fit TRBD2. Germline CDR1 reads MNHEY; CDR2 reads SVGEGT. This CDR3 is 13 amino acids long. Trimming at V came to 7 bases and at J to 2 bases, leaving 5 bases not matched to a gene. The CDR3 sequence is CASNEREAYEQYF. The CDR3 DNA follows: TGTGCCAGCAACGAACGGGAGGCCTACGAGCAGTACTTC.

The rearrangement joins TRBV20-1 to TRBJ2-7, with TRBD1 matching 10 bases. Germline CDR1 DFQATT, CDR2 SNEGSKA (reference sequence). J lost 1 base, V lost 6 bases, and 3 bases had no gene match. This CDR3 region has 13 residues. Written as DNA, the CDR3 is TGCAGTGCAAGGACAGGGGGTTCCTACGAGCAGTACTTC. Protein product: CSARTGGSYEQYF.